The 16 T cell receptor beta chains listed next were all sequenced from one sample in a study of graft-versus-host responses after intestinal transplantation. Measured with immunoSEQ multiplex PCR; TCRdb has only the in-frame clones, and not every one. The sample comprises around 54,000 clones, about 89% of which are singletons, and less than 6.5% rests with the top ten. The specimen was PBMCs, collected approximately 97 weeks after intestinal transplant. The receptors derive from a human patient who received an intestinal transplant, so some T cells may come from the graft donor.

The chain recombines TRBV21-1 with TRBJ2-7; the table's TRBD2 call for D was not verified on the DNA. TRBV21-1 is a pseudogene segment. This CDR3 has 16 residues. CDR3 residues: CASSKDRGETPLEQYF. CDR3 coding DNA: TGTGCCAGCAGCAAAGATCGGGGGGAAACACCTCTCGAGCAGTACTTC.

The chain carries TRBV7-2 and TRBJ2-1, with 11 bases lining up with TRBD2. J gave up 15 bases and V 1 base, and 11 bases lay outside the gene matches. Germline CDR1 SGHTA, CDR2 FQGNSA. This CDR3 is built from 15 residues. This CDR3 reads CASSLGVSGGAMAFF. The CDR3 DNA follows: TGTGCCAGCAGCTTAGGGGTTAGCGGGGGGGCCATGGCGTTCTTC.

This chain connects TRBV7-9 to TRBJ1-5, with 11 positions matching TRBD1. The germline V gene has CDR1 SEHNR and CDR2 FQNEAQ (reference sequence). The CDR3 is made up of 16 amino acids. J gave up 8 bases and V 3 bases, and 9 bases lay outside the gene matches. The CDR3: CASSLASGTGGEPQHF. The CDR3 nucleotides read TGTGCCAGCAGCTTGGCGTCCGGGACAGGGGGTGAGCCCCAGCATTTT.

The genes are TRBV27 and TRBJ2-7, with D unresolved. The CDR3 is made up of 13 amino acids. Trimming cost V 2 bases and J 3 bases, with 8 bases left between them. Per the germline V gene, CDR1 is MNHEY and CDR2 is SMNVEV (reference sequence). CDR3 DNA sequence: TGTGCCAGCAGTTTAAGGCTGAACTACGAGCAGTACTTC. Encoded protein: CASSLRLNYEQYF.

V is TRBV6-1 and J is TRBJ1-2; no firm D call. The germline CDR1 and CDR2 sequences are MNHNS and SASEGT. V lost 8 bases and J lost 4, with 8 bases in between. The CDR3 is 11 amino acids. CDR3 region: CASGEGYGYTF. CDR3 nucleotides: TGTGCCAGCGGGGAGGGCTATGGCTACACCTTC.

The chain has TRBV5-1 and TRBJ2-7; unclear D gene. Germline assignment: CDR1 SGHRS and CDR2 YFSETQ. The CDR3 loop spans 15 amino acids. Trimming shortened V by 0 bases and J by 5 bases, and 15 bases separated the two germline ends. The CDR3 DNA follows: TGCGCCAGCAGCTTGGTGCAGGCAAAATCCCACGAGCAGTACTTC. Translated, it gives CASSLVQAKSHEQYF. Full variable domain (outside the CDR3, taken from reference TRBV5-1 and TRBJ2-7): KAGVTQTPRYLIKTRGQQVTLSCSPISGHRSVSWYQQTPGQGLQFLFEYFSETQRNKGNFPGRFSGRQFSNSRSEMNVSTLELGDSALYLCASSLVQAKSHEQYFGPGTRLTVT.

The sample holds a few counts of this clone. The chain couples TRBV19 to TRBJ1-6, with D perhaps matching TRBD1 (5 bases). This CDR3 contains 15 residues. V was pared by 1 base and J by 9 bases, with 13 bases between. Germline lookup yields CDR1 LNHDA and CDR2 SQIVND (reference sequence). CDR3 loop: CASSIVGGESSPLHF. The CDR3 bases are TGTGCCAGTAGTATAGTAGGAGGGGAGAGTTCACCCCTCCACTTT.

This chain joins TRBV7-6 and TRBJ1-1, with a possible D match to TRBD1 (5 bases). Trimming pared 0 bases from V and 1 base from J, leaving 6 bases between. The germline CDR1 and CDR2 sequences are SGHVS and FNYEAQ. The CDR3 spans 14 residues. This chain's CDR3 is CASSLAGANTEAFF. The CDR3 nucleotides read TGTGCCAGCAGCTTAGCAGGGGCGAACACTGAAGCTTTCTTT.

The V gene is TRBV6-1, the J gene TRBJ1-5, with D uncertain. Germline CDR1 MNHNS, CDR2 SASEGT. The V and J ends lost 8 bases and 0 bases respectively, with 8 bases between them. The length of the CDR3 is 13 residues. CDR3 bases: TGTGCCAGCTTGGCCTATAGCAATCAGCCCCAGCATTTT. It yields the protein CASLAYSNQPQHF.

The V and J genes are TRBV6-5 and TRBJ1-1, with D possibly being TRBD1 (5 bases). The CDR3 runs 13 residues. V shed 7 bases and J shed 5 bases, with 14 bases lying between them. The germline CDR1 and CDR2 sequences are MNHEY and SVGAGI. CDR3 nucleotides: TGTGCCAGCAAAGGACCGGGGACGACTGAAGCTTTCTTT. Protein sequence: CASKGPGTTEAFF.

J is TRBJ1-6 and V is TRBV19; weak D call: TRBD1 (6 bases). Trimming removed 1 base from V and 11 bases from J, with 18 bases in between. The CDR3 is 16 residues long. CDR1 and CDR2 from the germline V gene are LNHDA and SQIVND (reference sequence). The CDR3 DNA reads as TGTGCCAGTAGTATAGGAGGGAGCAGGGGTACGACACCCCTCCACTTT. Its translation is CASSIGGSRGTTPLHF.

The CDR3 DNA is TGCGCCAGCAGCTTGGCGGTACAGATTTACAATGAGCAGTTCTTC. Encoded protein: CASSLAVQIYNEQFF. This chain uses TRBV5-1 with TRBJ2-1; D unclear. The V gene lost 0 bases and the J gene lost 4 bases, with 11 bases spanning the gap. The CDR3 runs 15 residues. The germline CDR1 and CDR2 sequences are SGHRS and YFSETQ.

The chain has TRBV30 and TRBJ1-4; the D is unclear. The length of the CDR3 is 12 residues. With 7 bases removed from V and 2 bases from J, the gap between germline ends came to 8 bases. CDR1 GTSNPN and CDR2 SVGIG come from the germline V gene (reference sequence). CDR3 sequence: CASGPTNEKLFF. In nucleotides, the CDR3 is TGTGCCTCCGGACCTACTAATGAAAAACTGTTTTTT.

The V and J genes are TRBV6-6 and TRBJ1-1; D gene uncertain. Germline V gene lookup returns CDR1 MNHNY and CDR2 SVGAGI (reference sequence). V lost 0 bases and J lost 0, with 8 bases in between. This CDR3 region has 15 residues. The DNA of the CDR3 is TGTGCCAGCAGTTACTCGGCCAGCTTGAACACTGAAGCTTTCTTT. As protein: CASSYSASLNTEAFF.

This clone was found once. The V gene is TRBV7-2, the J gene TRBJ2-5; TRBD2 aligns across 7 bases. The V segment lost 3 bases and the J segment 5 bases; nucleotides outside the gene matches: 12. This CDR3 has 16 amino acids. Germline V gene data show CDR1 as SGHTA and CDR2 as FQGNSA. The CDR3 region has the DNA TGTGCCAGCAGCTTTGTACTCGGGGCGGGGGAGGAGACCCAGTACTTC. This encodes CASSFVLGAGEETQYF.

The CDR3 reads CASSSGGNSNQPQHF. The CDR3 DNA reads as TGTGCCAGCAGCAGCGGGGGCAATAGCAATCAGCCCCAGCATTTT. V and J are TRBV4-2 and TRBJ1-5, with D perhaps TRBD1 (6 bases). This CDR3 is 15 amino acids long. The ends were cut back, 5 bases at V and 0 bases at J, with 11 bases in the middle. The germline gives CDR1 LGHNA, CDR2 YNFKEQ.